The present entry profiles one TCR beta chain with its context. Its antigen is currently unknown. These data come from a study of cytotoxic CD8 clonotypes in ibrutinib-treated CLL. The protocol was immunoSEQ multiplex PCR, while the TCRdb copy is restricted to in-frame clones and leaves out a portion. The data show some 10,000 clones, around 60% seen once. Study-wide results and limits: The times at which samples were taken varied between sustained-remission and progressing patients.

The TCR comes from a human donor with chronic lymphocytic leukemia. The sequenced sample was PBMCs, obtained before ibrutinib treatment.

The CDR3 loop is CASSRTGGDTQYF. In DNA, the CDR3 is TGCGCCAGCTCCCGAACAGGGGGAGATACGCAGTATTTT. The rearrangement links TRBV5-1 to TRBJ2-3; TRBD1 matches 8 bases. After removal of 7 bases from V and 5 bases from J, the junction contained 6 bases not matched to a gene. Germline V gives CDR1 SGHRS, CDR2 YFSETQ. The CDR3 has 13 amino acids.